The TCR beta chain under discussion was sequenced for a study of cytomegalovirus exposure and HLA in healthy donors. Study-level findings and limits: For most TCR sequences rarity was the rule, although some public TCRs occurred in many donors.

The CDR3 extends over 16 amino acids. CDR1 and CDR2 (germline): MDHEN, SYDVKM. Trimming took 6 bases from V and 8 from J, leaving 22 bases between them. This clone was seen ten or more times. Its antigen is not identified. PCR involved 60 Vbeta and 13 Jbeta primers. Sequencing was performed with immunoSEQ multiplex PCR; in TCRdb, only in-frame clones are kept and a portion is missing. The profile shows 130,000 or so clones, about 8.5% of them singletons. The J gene is TRBJ1-4, the V gene TRBV28, with D perhaps TRBD1 (6 bases). Source material: PBMCs. The receptor was isolated from a man in his forties in good health and CMV-seronegative. CDR3 in DNA: TGTGCCAGCAGCCTCAGGGCGGCAGGGGCAAGGGAAAAACTGTTTTTT. Translated: CASSLRAAGAREKLFF.